A selection of T cell receptor beta chains follows, all from one sample in a study of cytomegalovirus exposure and HLA in healthy donors. Generated by immunoSEQ multiplex PCR, the TCRdb table keeps only in-frame clones and is missing some. The data hold about 190,000 clones, with 78% observed a single time. Sequencing was done on a sample of PBMCs. Receptor source: a woman in her twenties or thirties in good health and CMV-seropositive. The CDR3 runs from the conserved cysteine through the conserved F or W. The D gene is left open where the match is weak. Expanded clones are given a class, and other clones once, few, many or no size at all.

TRBJ2-1	-	TRBV2	-	CASSETQGPTGEQFF	TGTGCCAGCAGTGAAACCCAGGGGCCCACAGGAGAGCAGTTCTTC
TRBJ2-7	-	TRBV27	TRBD1	CASSLGTGSYEQYF	TGTGCCAGCAGTTTAGGGACAGGTTCCTACGAGCAGTACTTC
TRBJ2-7	-	TRBV29-1	-	CSAQVGAYEQYF	TGCAGCGCCCAGGTGGGTGCCTACGAGCAGTACTTC
TRBJ2-2	-	TRBV28	-	CASSGGMNTGELFF	TGTGCCAGCAGCGGCGGCATGAACACCGGGGAGCTGTTTTTT
TRBJ2-7	-	TRBV28	TRBD1	CATRDRVLHEQYF	TGTGCCACCCGGGACAGGGTATTGCACGAGCAGTACTTC
TRBJ1-5	once	TRBV27	TRBD1	CASSLQGANQPQHF	TGTGCCAGCAGTTTACAGGGGGCTAATCAGCCCCAGCATTTT
TRBJ2-7	-	TRBV2	TRBD1	CASSDGEPGQGYEQYF	TGTGCCAGCAGTGATGGGGAACCGGGACAGGGTTACGAGCAGTACTTC
TRBJ2-1	-	TRBV6-1	TRBD2	CASSEGGGRANEQFF	TGTGCCAGCAGTGAAGGGGGCGGGAGGGCCAATGAGCAGTTCTTC
TRBJ1-1	-	TRBV13	-	CASSPAVGMNTEAFF	TGTGCCAGCAGCCCCGCGGTTGGAATGAACACTGAAGCTTTCTTT
TRBJ2-7	few	TRBV6-5	-	CASSNRQVWDEQYF	TGTGCCAGCAGTAACCGACAGGTTTGGGACGAGCAGTACTTC
TRBJ2-7	-	TRBV5-8	-	CASSLGRGSYEQYF	TGTGCCAGCAGCTTGGGCAGGGGATCGTACGAGCAGTACTTC
TRBJ1-1	-	TRBV5-1	-	CASSSNPGGVTEAFF	TGCGCCAGCAGCTCGAACCCGGGGGGCGTCACTGAAGCTTTCTTT
TRBJ2-5	-	TRBV5-1	-	CASSSGVGETQYF	TGCGCCAGCAGCTCCGGGGTAGGGGAGACCCAGTACTTC
TRBJ2-7	-	TRBV6-1	-	CASSPNWSYEQYF	TGTGCCAGCAGTCCTAACTGGTCCTACGAGCAGTACTTC
TRBJ1-2	-	TRBV28	TRBD1	CASSLWTGGSYGYTF	TGTGCCAGCAGTTTGTGGACAGGGGGTTCCTATGGCTACACCTTC
TRBJ1-1	-	TRBV28	TRBD1	CASRPLGQGANTEAFF	TGTGCCAGCAGGCCTCTAGGACAGGGGGCGAACACTGAAGCTTTCTTT
TRBJ1-4	-	TRBV7-4	-	CASSLVGSHNEKLFF	TGTGCCAGCAGCTTAGTGGGCAGCCATAATGAAAAACTGTTTTTT
TRBJ1-1	-	TRBV7-9	-	CASSLGRESGRNPEAFF	TGTGCCAGCAGCTTAGGAAGAGAGTCAGGCAGAAACCCTGAAGCTTTCTTT
TRBJ1-1	-	TRBV4-1	TRBD1	CASSQGTVEAFF	TGCGCCAGCAGCCAGGGGACAGTTGAAGCTTTCTTT
TRBJ1-5	-	TRBV6-5	-	CASSYAGSNQPQHF	TGTGCCAGCAGTTACGCAGGGAGCAATCAGCCCCAGCATTTT
TRBJ2-1	-	TRBV11-2	TRBD2	CASSLVSGLAGANEQFF	TGTGCCAGCAGCTTAGTTAGCGGCCTAGCGGGAGCAAATGAGCAGTTCTTC
TRBJ1-1	-	TRBV19	-	CAALSHMNTEAFF	TGTGCCGCGTTATCCCATATGAACACTGAAGCTTTCTTT
TRBJ2-7	-	TRBV5-1	TRBD2	CASSMLTSGSSEQYF	TGCGCCAGCAGCATGCTGACTAGCGGGAGCTCCGAGCAGTACTTC
TRBJ2-3	-	TRBV5-6	-	CASSIAEGGTDTQYF	TGTGCCAGCAGCATAGCGGAAGGAGGAACAGATACGCAGTATTTT